The next 18 T cell receptor beta chains were all read from a single sample in a study of T cell responses to AZD1222 COVID-19 vaccine. Sequenced by immunoSEQ multiplex PCR; TCRdb stores in-frame clones only, minus some. The top ten hold roughly 1.4% of the sample, which has fewer than 200,000 clones, roughly 92% seen once. Sequences were derived from peripheral blood, sampled on day 0 of AZD1222 vaccination. These receptors were taken from an adult in good health.

This chain uses TRBV7-2 with TRBJ2-7; a weak D match, TRBD1 (6 bases). Trimming left V 1 base short and J 0 bases short, with 7 bases between. CDR3 size: 14 residues. The V gene's germline CDR1 is SGHTA and CDR2 FQGNSA. CDR3: CASSLVQGSYEQYF. Here the CDR3 DNA reads TGTGCCAGCAGCTTAGTACAGGGCTCCTACGAGCAGTACTTC.

The rearrangement joins TRBV28 to TRBJ2-7, with D possibly called TRBD1 or TRBD2 (5 bases each). V lost 6 bases and J lost 3, with 15 bases in between. The CDR3 totals 14 residues. Germline V gene data show CDR1 as MDHEN and CDR2 as SYDVKM. The CDR3 coding sequence is TGTGCCAGCAGCGGTCCGGGACGGAACTACGAGCAGTACTTC. Its translation: CASSGPGRNYEQYF.

This chain uses TRBV28 with TRBJ2-1; 7 positions agree with TRBD2. The CDR3 runs to 14 residues. The V gene end was trimmed by 5 bases and the J gene end by 6 bases; junction bases not matched to a gene: 7. Germline CDR1 is MDHEN and CDR2 is SYDVKM. CDR3 in DNA: TGTGCCAGCAGTCCAGGACTAGACAGCAATGAGCAGTTCTTC. Its protein is CASSPGLDSNEQFF. The entire variable domain, with the rest obtained from reference TRBV28 and TRBJ2-1, is as follows: DVKVTQSSRYLVKRTGEKVFLECVQDMDHENMFWYRQDPGLGLRLIYFSYDVKMKEKGDIPEGYSVSREKKERFSLILESASTNQTSMYLCASSPGLDSNEQFFGPGTRLTVL.

A few counts support this clone. This chain uses TRBV9 with TRBJ1-6; D remains unclear. This CDR3 spans 11 amino acids. CDR1 SGDLS and CDR2 YYNGEE come from the germline V gene. Trimming took off 3 bases at V and 12 bases at J, with 7 bases between the two ends. The CDR3 coding sequence is TGTGCCAGCAGCGAGGGCGGACCCCTCCACTTT. It encodes CASSEGGPLHF.

The gene calls are TRBV7-9 and TRBJ2-2; D gene uncertain. V lost 3 bases and J lost 5, with 7 bases in between. CDR3 size: 13 residues. Germline V gene sequence: CDR1 SEHNR, CDR2 FQNEAQ (reference sequence). CDR3 sequence reads: CASSFWVTGELFF. CDR3 nucleotides: TGTGCCAGCAGCTTTTGGGTTACCGGGGAGCTGTTTTTT.

This clone was detected only once. The sample contains more than one DNA sequence encoding this CDR3. V gene TRBV5-1 combines with J gene TRBJ1-1; no definite D call. Between the trimmed V and J ends, which lost 0 bases and 5 bases, there was a span of 11 bases. Germline CDR1 reads SGHRS; CDR2 reads YFSETQ. CDR3 size: 14 residues. CDR3 nucleotides: TGCGCCAGCAGCTTGGTAGGGCGGGGAACTGAAGCTTTCTTT. This codes for CASSLVGRGTEAFF.

The gene calls are TRBV9 and TRBJ1-1; a possible D gene is TRBD1 (6 bases). CDR1 is SGDLS, CDR2 YYNGEE, per germline. Trimming took 0 bases from V and 5 from J, leaving 8 bases between them. The CDR3 has 13 residues. CDR3 protein: CASSVAQGTEAFF. The CDR3 DNA follows: TGTGCCAGCAGCGTAGCTCAGGGGACTGAAGCTTTCTTT.

V gene TRBV10-1 combines with J gene TRBJ1-1; D not resolved. Germline assignment: CDR1 WNHNN and CDR2 SYGVQD (reference sequence). CDR3 length: 13 residues. V gave up 2 bases and J gave up 5 bases, with 9 bases separating them. CDR3 sequence (DNA): TGCGCCAGCAGTGAGAAGGCCGAGACTGAAGCTTTCTTT. Protein: CASSEKAETEAFF.

This chain connects TRBV5-6 to TRBJ1-2; D is undetermined. The CDR3 loop spans 14 amino acids. The V end lost 5 bases, the J end lost 0 bases, and 11 bases lay between the germline ends. Germline CDR1 reads SGHDT; CDR2 reads YYEEEE. The CDR3 loop reads CASRGKGANYGYTF. In DNA form, the CDR3 reads TGTGCCAGCAGAGGTAAAGGAGCTAACTATGGCTACACCTTC.

The CDR3 spells CASSRRTGDDSPLHF. In DNA form, the CDR3 reads TGTGCCAGCTCACGGCGGACAGGGGACGATTCACCCCTCCACTTT. This chain links TRBV18 with TRBJ1-6, with TRBD1 matching 9 bases. Unmatched junction bases numbered 6, after V lost 4 bases and J lost 8 bases. In germline, CDR1 is KGHSH, CDR2 LQKENI. The CDR3 is made up of 15 amino acids.

This rearrangement joins TRBV28 to TRBJ1-1; D ambiguous. Per the germline V gene, CDR1 is MDHEN and CDR2 is SYDVKM. Trimming stripped 7 bases from V and 3 bases from J, with 15 bases between. The CDR3 runs to 14 residues. CDR3 bases: TGTGCCAGCAAGAGGGAGTTAACGGACACTGAAGCTTTCTTT. This sequence encodes CASKRELTDTEAFF.

DNA for the CDR3: TGCGCCAGCAGCTTGGGGGGTGACACCATATATTTT. Amino acid sequence: CASSLGGDTIYF. V and J are TRBV5-1 and TRBJ1-3; D ambiguous. The germline V gene encodes CDR1 SGHRS and CDR2 YFSETQ. The ends were cut back, 0 bases at V and 8 bases at J, with 6 bases in the middle. The CDR3 contains 12 residues. Full variable domain (outside the CDR3, taken from reference TRBV5-1 and TRBJ1-3): KAGVTQTPRYLIKTRGQQVTLSCSPISGHRSVSWYQQTPGQGLQFLFEYFSETQRNKGNFPGRFSGRQFSNSRSEMNVSTLELGDSALYLCASSLGGDTIYFGEGSWLTVV.

The V call is TRBV4-1, the J call TRBJ1-1; D call uncertain. This CDR3 contains 15 residues. V was trimmed by 5 bases and J by 0 bases, leaving 13 bases between them. Germline V gene sequence: CDR1 MGHRA, CDR2 YSYEKL. CDR3 loop: CASSFWTGMNTEAFF. Written as DNA, the CDR3 is TGCGCCAGCAGCTTTTGGACCGGGATGAACACTGAAGCTTTCTTT.

The chain has TRBV6-1 and TRBJ1-6, with 8 bases identical to TRBD1. The V segment lost 3 bases and the J segment 10 bases; nucleotides outside the gene matches: 11. Germline CDR1 MNHNS, CDR2 SASEGT. This CDR3 is built from 16 residues. This CDR3 is CASSDQGQVVQSPLHF. CDR3 DNA: TGTGCCAGCAGTGATCAGGGACAGGTAGTTCAATCACCCCTCCACTTT.

The chain employs TRBV4-1 and TRBJ2-5; D is possibly TRBD1 (6 bases). CDR3 length equals 15 residues. Trimming shortened V by 4 bases and J by 2 bases, and 14 bases separated the two germline ends. The germline CDR1 and CDR2 sequences are MGHRA and YSYEKL. This CDR3 reads CASSLTGQLQETQYF. In nucleotides, the CDR3 is TGCGCCAGCAGCCTGACTGGACAGCTACAAGAGACCCAGTACTTC.

CDR3 in amino acids: CSVEGRLGGGGYTF. The CDR3 DNA follows: TGCAGCGTTGAAGGAAGGTTGGGAGGCGGTGGCTACACCTTC. J is TRBJ1-2 and V is TRBV29-1, with D unresolved. The CDR3 totals 14 residues. Between the trimmed V and J ends, which lost 1 base and 7 bases, there was a span of 16 bases. Germline lookup yields CDR1 SQVTM and CDR2 ANQGSEA.

V is TRBV5-1 and J is TRBJ2-3, with D tentatively TRBD1 or TRBD2 (6 bases each). Trimming removed 7 bases at V and 3 bases at J, with 21 bases between. The length of the CDR3 is 16 residues. CDR1 SGHRS and CDR2 YFSETQ come from the germline V gene. CDR3 sequence: CASHGGQGFSTDTQYF. The CDR3 DNA sequence: TGCGCCAGCCATGGGGGGCAGGGATTCTCTACAGATACGCAGTATTTT.

The rearrangement links TRBV18 to TRBJ1-1, with TRBD1 as a possible D gene (5 bases). V was trimmed by 0 bases and J by 0 bases, leaving 14 bases between them. The CDR3 covers 17 residues. Germline V gene lookup returns CDR1 KGHSH and CDR2 LQKENI. The CDR3 coding sequence is TGTGCCAGCTCACCACCGGCAGGGCGATGGATGAACACTGAAGCTTTCTTT. Translating it yields CASSPPAGRWMNTEAFF.